Listed below are T cell receptor beta chains from one sample, sequenced in a study of T-cell reconstitution after alpha-beta-depleted transplantation in children. TCRdb called the PCR reads again in MiXCR, with one record for every CDR3 protein. This repertoire shows about 980,000 distinct CDR3 sequences, roughly 29% found once; its top ten account for roughly 31%. This specimen was PBMCs, mostly from graft donor cells, taken 360 days after TCRalphabeta/CD19-depleted stem cell transplant. The receptor source for this set is a boy younger than two who had a stem cell transplant for SCID, so the T cells may come from the graft donor. Each CDR3 is given with its conserved first and last residue. D genes are given only for firm matches. Size values are once, few and many counts, or a class for expanded clones, and some rows have none.

>TRBV10-1|15|NA|TRBJ1-5|NA
TGCGCCAGCAGTGGTTGGGGGGGAAAGGATCAGCCCCAGCATTTT
CASSGWGGKDQPQHF
>TRBV2|11|NA|TRBJ2-7|few
TGTGCCAGCACCAGGGCCTACGAGCAGTACTTC
CASTRAYEQYF
>TRBV4-1|16|NA|TRBJ1-6|once
TGCGCCAGCAGCCAAGAACAACAGGGCTCACTTTCACCCCTCCACTTT
CASSQEQQGSLSPLHF
>TRBV7-9|11|TRBD2|TRBJ2-7|few
TGTGCCAGCAGCTTCGGGAGGGAGCAGTACTTC
CASSFGREQYF
>TRBV12-3/TRBV12-4|15|NA|TRBJ2-3|once
TGTGCCAGCAGTTTAGCAGGAGATCTCACAGATACGCAGTATTTT
CASSLAGDLTDTQYF
>TRBV7-6|15|NA|TRBJ1-5|few
TGTGCCAGCAGCTTGAACGCGGGCTTTAGTCAGCCCCAGCATTTT
CASSLNAGFSQPQHF
>TRBV7-8|13|NA|TRBJ2-2|once
TGTGCCAGCAGCATCGGACAGTCCGGGGAGCTGTTTTTT
CASSIGQSGELFF
>TRBV18|17|NA|TRBJ2-5|NA
TGTGCCAGCTCCCCAACCTTCGGATCCCTAGATCAAGAGACCCAGTACTTC
CASSPTFGSLDQETQYF
>TRBV20-1|15|TRBD2|TRBJ2-1|NA
TGCAGTGCTCCACGAGGACTAGCGGGGTACAATGAGCAGTTCTTC
CSAPRGLAGYNEQFF
>TRBV12-3/TRBV12-4|15|TRBD1|TRBJ2-1|NA
TGTGCCAGCAGCCCCGGACAGGGGGCTAAAAATGAGCAGTTCTTC
CASSPGQGAKNEQFF
>TRBV12-3/TRBV12-4|13|NA|TRBJ1-1|once
TGTGCCAGCAGACAGGAGACGAACACTGAAGCTTTCTTT
CASRQETNTEAFF
>TRBV6-1|15|NA|TRBJ2-4|few
TGTGCCAGTTCCCTAAAGGGACTGGGTCAAAACATTCAGTACTTC
CASSLKGLGQNIQYF
>TRBV20-1|15|NA|TRBJ2-2|NA
TGCAGTGCTGCCCGTGGTAGTTCTCCCTCCGGGGAGCTGTTTTTT
CSAARGSSPSGELFF
>TRBV28|14|NA|TRBJ2-5|few
TGTGCCAGCAGTCCCGGCCATGGCGGGGAGACCCAGTACTTC
CASSPGHGGETQYF
>TRBV9|16|NA|TRBJ2-2|NA
TGTGCCAGCAGCGTAGGACCCGGGGTCCCCACCGGGGAGCTGTTTTTT
CASSVGPGVPTGELFF
>TRBV20-1|15|TRBD2|TRBJ2-1|NA
TGCAGTGCTAGGGGGTCGGGACTACATTACAATGAGCAGTTCTTC
CSARGSGLHYNEQFF
>TRBV4-1|14|NA|TRBJ1-1|few
TGCGCCAGCAGCATTGGACAGCGGAACACTGAAGCTTTCTTT
CASSIGQRNTEAFF
>TRBV7-9|16|TRBD1|TRBJ1-2|NA
TGTGCCAGCAGCGGCACCCAGGGGGCGTATAACTATGGCTACACCTTC
CASSGTQGAYNYGYTF
>TRBV7-2|15|NA|TRBJ2-5|few
TGTGCCAGCAGCTACGTGTCGGTCTTCCAAGAGACCCAGTACTTC
CASSYVSVFQETQYF
>TRBV7-6|13|NA|TRBJ2-5|few
TGTGCCAGCAGCTCTGATTGGCGCGAGACCCAGTACTTC
CASSSDWRETQYF
>TRBV10-3|16|TRBD2|TRBJ2-5|NA
TGTGCCATCAGTGGGGGACTAGCGGGGTCACAAGAGACCCAGTACTTC
CAISGGLAGSQETQYF
>TRBV2|15|NA|TRBJ2-3|NA
TGTGCCAGCGGATTGAGCTTGGGGCTCACAGATACGCAGTATTTT
CASGLSLGLTDTQYF
>TRBV12-3/TRBV12-4|14|NA|TRBJ1-2|NA
TGTGCCAGCACCCCCACACCAGGGAACTATGGCTACACCTTC
CASTPTPGNYGYTF
>TRBV10-1|18|NA|TRBJ2-2|NA
TGCGCCAGCAGTGAGCACTACCGAGCAGGCGGAAGGGCCGGGGAGCTGTTTTTT
CASSEHYRAGGRAGELFF
>TRBV18|16|NA|TRBJ1-2|NA
TGTGCCAGCTCACCAGACGGCCGCCGAGCTAACTATGGCTACACCTTC
CASSPDGRRANYGYTF
>TRBV7-2|16|TRBD2|TRBJ2-3|few
TGTGCCAGCAGCCCGGCTCCTAGCGGGGGGCTCGATACGCAGTATTTT
CASSPAPSGGLDTQYF
>TRBV3-1|17|NA|TRBJ2-7|few
TGTGCCAGCAGCCGAAAATGGCGTCCGCTAAGCTCCTACGAGCAGTACTTC
CASSRKWRPLSSYEQYF
>TRBV7-6|15|TRBD1|TRBJ2-4|NA
TGTGCCAGCAGCCTGGGACAGAGAGCCAAAAACATTCAGTACTTC
CASSLGQRAKNIQYF
>TRBV20-1|15|TRBD1|TRBJ2-7|NA
TGCAGTGCTAGAGATGTGGGGACAGGAACGATCGAGCAGTACTTC
CSARDVGTGTIEQYF
>TRBV18|12|NA|TRBJ2-7|few
TGTGCCAGCTCAATGGGGAGTGGCGAGCAGTACTTC
CASSMGSGEQYF
>TRBV7-2|14|TRBD1|TRBJ2-7|few
TGTGCCAGCAGCATACAGGGGGTATCCTACGAGCAGTACTTC
CASSIQGVSYEQYF